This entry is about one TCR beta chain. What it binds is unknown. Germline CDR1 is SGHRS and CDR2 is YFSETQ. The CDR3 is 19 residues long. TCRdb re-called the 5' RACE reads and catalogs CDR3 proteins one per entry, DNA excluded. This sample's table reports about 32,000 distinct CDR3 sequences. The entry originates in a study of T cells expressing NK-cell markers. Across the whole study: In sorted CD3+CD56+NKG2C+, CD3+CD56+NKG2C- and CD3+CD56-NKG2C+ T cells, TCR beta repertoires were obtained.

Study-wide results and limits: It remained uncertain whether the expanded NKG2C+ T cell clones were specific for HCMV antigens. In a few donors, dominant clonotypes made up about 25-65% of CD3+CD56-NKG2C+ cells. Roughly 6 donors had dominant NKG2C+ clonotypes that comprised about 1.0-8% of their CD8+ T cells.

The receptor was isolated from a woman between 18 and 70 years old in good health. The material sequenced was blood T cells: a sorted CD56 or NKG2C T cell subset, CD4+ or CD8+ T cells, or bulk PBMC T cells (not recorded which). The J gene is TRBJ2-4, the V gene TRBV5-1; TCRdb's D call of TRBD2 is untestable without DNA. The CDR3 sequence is CASSFNPGLAGGDKNIQYF.